Included here is one T cell receptor beta chain sequence, with context. The CDR3 has 13 residues. J gave up 1 base and V 6 bases, and 4 bases lay outside the gene matches. Germline CDR1 SQVTM, CDR2 ANQGSEA. In TCRdb, the 5' RACE reads were re-called with MiXCR into one record per CDR3 protein. The table shows about 500,000 distinct CDR3 sequences, with around an eighth occurring only once. The sample comes from a study of identical twins. The same data also contributed to another study, on yellow fever vaccine responses in identical twins.

The genes are TRBV29-1 and TRBJ2-3, with 7 bases lining up with TRBD2. Sequencing was carried out using CD4+ T cells sorted from blood. This TCR derives from a woman in her late teens or twenties in good health. This chain's CDR3 is CSVRLAGTDTQYF. CDR3 in DNA: TGCAGCGTAAGACTAGCAGGCACAGATACGCAGTATTTT.